One TCR beta chain is described in this entry. Germline CDR1 MGHDK, CDR2 SYGVNS. Between the trimmed V and J ends, which lost 4 bases and 0 bases, there was a span of 13 bases. This CDR3 is built from 16 residues. The data are from a study of PD-1 blockade in classical Hodgkin lymphoma. Profiled with immunoSEQ multiplex PCR; TCRdb holds only in-frame clones, not every one. The table includes about 90,000 clones, approximately 90% detected once. Time point here: cycle 4 day 1 (C4D1), after about 6 weeks of nivolumab. All patients relapsed after autologous stem cell transplantation, and brentuximab vedotin exposure varied. Complete response, partial response or progressive disease were the best responses.

V gene TRBV25-1 combines with J gene TRBJ2-1; D not resolved. The material sequenced was peripheral blood mononuclear cells (PBMCs), taken before the fourth cycle of nivolumab. The clonotype comes from a human donor with classical Hodgkin lymphoma. The chain's CDR3 is CASSGIDPSSYNEQFF. The CDR3 coding sequence is TGTGCCAGCAGTGGGATAGACCCAAGCTCCTACAATGAGCAGTTCTTC.